This entry features one TCR beta chain sequence. Antigen: not known. The CDR3 runs to 13 residues. The V end lost 1 base, the J end lost 5 bases, and 8 bases lay between the germline ends. Germline V CDR1 and CDR2: SEHNR, FQNEAQ (reference sequence). The isolated RNA, all of it, was reverse transcribed, so expressed TCRB transcripts were what got sequenced. Clones were read by immunoSEQ multiplex PCR, and TCRdb kept only the in-frame ones, dropping some. The sample has 400,000 to 500,000 clones; about 15% are singletons. This specimen comes from a study of beta chain features in type 1 diabetes. Points from the study as a whole: Over-representation of high TCR-expressing cells was a possible consequence of cDNA sequencing.

J is TRBJ2-5 and V is TRBV7-9; possible D gene TRBD1, 6 bases. Sample: naive CD4+ T cells from blood. The sequence derives from a man aged 30-40 years in good health. CDR3: CASSLVQGETQYF. DNA for the CDR3: TGTGCCAGCAGCTTAGTTCAGGGGGAGACCCAGTACTTC.